The clone carrying this TCR beta chain was detected only once. The data were taken from a study of OX40 agonist ivuxolimab in advanced cancers. Profiled with immunoSEQ multiplex PCR; TCRdb holds only in-frame clones, not every one. The sample lists some 60,000 clones; 91% were seen once. Germline V gene data show CDR1 as LGHNA and CDR2 as YNFKEQ. The CDR3 is 14 residues long. Trimming cost V 1 base and J 2 bases, with 8 bases left between them. The chain joins TRBV4-2 to TRBJ1-2; D might be TRBD1 (6 bases). This sequence originates from an adult with an advanced solid tumor such as melanoma, head and neck, liver or kidney cancer. Material: CD4+ or CD8+ T cells sorted from blood, obtained in a trial of the OX40 agonist ivuxolimab. This CDR3 reads CASSQAQGNYGYTF. As DNA, the CDR3 is TGTGCCAGCAGCCAAGCTCAGGGGAACTATGGCTACACCTTC.